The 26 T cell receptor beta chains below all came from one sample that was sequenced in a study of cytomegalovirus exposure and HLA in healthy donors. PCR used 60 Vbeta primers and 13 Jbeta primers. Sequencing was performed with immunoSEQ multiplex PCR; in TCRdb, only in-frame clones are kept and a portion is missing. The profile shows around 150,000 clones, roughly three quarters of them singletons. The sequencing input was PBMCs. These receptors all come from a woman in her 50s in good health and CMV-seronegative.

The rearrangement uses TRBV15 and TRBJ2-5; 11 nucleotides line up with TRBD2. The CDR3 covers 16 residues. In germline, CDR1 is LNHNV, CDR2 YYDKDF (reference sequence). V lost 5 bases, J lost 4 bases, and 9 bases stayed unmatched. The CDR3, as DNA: TGTGCCACCAGCGTCCGACTAGCGGGGTTAGGAGAGACCCAGTACTTC. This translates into CATSVRLAGLGETQYF.

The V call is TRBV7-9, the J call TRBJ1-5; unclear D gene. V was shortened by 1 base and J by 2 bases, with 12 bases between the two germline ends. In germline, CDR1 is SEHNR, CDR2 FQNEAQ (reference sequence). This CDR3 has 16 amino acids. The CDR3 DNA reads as TGTGCCAGCAGCTTAGTTTCCGGGGTTGGCAATCAGCCCCAGCATTTT. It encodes CASSLVSGVGNQPQHF.

CDR3 in DNA: TGTGCCAGCAGCTTGTATACGGGGGAGAATGGCAATGAGCAGTTCTTC. Its protein is CASSLYTGENGNEQFF. This chain links TRBV5-6 with TRBJ2-1, with a tentative D call TRBD2 (6 bases). The CDR3 totals 16 residues. The germline gives CDR1 SGHDT, CDR2 YYEEEE. V was pared by 1 base and J by 6 bases, with 17 bases between.

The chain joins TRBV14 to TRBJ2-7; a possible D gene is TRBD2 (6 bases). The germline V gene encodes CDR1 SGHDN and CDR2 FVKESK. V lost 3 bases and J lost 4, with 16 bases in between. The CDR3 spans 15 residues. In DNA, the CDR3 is TGTGCCAGCAGCCAGGGCGCGGGACTTGATTACGAGCAGTACTTC. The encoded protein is CASSQGAGLDYEQYF.

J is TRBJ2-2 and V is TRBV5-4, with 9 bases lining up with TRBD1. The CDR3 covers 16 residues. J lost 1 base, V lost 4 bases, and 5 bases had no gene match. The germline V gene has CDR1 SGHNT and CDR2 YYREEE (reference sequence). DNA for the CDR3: TGTGCCAGCAGCCAGGGACAGGGATTGAACACCGGGGAGCTGTTTTTT. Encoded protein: CASSQGQGLNTGELFF.

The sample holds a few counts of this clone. The CDR3 sequence is CASSSGTDVFYEQYF. For the CDR3, the DNA is TGTGCCAGCAGCTCAGGGACAGATGTGTTCTACGAGCAGTACTTC. The chain links TRBV7-9 to TRBJ2-7; 7 bases match TRBD1. The CDR3 has 15 residues. Looked up from germline, CDR1 is SEHNR and CDR2 is FQNEAQ (reference sequence). Trimming took 4 bases from V and 3 from J; bases not matched to a gene: 9.

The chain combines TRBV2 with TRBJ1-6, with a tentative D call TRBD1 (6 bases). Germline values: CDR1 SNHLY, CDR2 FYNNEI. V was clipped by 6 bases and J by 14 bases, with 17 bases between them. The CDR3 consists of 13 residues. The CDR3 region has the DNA TGTGCCAGCAGCGGGACATTCCTTGGAACCCTCCACTTT. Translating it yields CASSGTFLGTLHF.

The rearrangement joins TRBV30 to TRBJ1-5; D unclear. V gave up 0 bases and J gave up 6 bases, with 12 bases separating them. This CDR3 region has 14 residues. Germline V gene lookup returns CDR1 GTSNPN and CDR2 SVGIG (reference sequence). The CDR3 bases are TGTGCCTGGAGTGTACCGGGGAAAGGTCAGCCCCAGCATTTT. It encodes CAWSVPGKGQPQHF.

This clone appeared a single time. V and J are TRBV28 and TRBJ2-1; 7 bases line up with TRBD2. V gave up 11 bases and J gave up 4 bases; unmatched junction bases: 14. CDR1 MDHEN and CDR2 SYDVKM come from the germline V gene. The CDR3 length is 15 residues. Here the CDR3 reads CAGIRAGDLYNEQFF. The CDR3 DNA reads TGTGCCGGAATAAGGGCGGGGGATTTATACAATGAGCAGTTCTTC.

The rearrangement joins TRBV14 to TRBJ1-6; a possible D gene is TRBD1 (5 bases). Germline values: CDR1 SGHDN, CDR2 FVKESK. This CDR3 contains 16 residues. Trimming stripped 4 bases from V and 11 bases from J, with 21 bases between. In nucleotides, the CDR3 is TGTGCCAGCAGCCCCCGGCAGGGTTTGCCTCCGCCACCCCTCCACTTT. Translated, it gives CASSPRQGLPPPPLHF.

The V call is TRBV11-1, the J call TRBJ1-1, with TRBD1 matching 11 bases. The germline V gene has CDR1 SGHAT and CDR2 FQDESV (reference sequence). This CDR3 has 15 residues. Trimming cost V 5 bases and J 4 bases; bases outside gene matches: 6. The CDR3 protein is CASSPRDRGGTEAFF. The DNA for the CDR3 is TGTGCCAGCAGCCCACGGGACAGGGGGGGCACTGAAGCTTTCTTT. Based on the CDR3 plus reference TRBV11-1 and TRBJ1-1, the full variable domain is EAEVAQSPRYKITEKSQAVAFWCDPISGHATLYWYRQILGQGPELLVQFQDESVVDDSQLPKDRFSAERLKGVDSTLKIQPAELGDSAMYLCASSPRDRGGTEAFFGQGTRLTVV.

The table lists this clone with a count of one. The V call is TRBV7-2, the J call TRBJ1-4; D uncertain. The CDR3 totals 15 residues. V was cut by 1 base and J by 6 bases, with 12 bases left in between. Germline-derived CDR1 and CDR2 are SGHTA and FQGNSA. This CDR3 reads CASSLVSGVDEKLFF. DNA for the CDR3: TGTGCCAGCAGCTTAGTATCCGGGGTTGATGAAAAACTGTTTTTT. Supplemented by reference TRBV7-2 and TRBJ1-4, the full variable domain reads GAGVSQSPSNKVTEKGKDVELRCDPISGHTALYWYRQSLGQGLEFLIYFQGNSAPDKSGLPSDRFSAERTGGSVSTLTIQRTQQEDSAVYLCASSLVSGVDEKLFFGSGTQLSVL.

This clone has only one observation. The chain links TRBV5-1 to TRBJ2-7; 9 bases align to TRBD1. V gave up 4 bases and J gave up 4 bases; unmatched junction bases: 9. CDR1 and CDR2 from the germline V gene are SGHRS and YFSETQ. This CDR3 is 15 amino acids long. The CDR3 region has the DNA TGCGCCAGCAGCCCGACAGGGGGAGGCCCATACGAGCAGTACTTC. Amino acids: CASSPTGGGPYEQYF.

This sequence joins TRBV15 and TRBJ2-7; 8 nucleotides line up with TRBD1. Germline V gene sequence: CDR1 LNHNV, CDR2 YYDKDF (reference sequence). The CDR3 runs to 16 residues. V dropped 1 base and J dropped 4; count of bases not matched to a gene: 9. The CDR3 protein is CATSRGRQGIFYEQYF. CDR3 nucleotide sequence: TGTGCCACCAGCAGAGGCCGACAGGGGATTTTTTACGAGCAGTACTTC.

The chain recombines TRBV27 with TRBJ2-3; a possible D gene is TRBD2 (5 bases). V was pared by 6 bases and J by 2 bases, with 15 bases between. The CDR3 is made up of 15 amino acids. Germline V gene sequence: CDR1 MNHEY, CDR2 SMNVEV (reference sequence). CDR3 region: CASSSFRGNTDTQYF. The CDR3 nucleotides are TGTGCCAGCAGCTCTTTTCGGGGAAACACAGATACGCAGTATTTT.

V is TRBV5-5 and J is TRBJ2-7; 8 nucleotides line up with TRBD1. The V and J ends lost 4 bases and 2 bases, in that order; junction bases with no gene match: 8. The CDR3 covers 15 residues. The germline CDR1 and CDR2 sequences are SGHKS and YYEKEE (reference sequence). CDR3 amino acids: CASSQGTGLTYEQYF. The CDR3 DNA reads TGTGCCAGCAGCCAAGGGACAGGCCTTACCTACGAGCAGTACTTC.

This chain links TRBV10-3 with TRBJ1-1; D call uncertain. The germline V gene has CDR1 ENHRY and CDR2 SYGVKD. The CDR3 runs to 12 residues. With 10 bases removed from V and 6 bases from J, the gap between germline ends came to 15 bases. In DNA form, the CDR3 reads TGTGCCACGATACACGACGGGGCTGAAGCTTTCTTT. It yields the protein CATIHDGAEAFF.

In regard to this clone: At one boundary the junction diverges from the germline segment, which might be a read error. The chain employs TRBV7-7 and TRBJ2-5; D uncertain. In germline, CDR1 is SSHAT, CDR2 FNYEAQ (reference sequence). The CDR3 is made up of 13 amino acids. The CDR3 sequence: CASSNGNQETQYF. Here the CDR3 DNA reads TGTGCTAGCAGCAACGGTAATCAAGAGACCCAGTACTTC. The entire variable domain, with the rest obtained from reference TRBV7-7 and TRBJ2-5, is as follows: GAGVSQSPRYKVTKRGQDVTLRCDPISSHATLYWYQQALGQGPEFLTYFNYEAQPDKSGLPSDRFSAERPEGSISTLTIQRTEQRDSAMYRCASSNGNQETQYFGPGTRLLVL.

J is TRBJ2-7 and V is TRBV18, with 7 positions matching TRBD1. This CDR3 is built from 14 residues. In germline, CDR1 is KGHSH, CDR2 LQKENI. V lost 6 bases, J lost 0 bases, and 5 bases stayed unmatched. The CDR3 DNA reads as TGTGCCAGCTCGGCCGGGACAGACTCCTACGAGCAGTACTTC. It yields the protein CASSAGTDSYEQYF.

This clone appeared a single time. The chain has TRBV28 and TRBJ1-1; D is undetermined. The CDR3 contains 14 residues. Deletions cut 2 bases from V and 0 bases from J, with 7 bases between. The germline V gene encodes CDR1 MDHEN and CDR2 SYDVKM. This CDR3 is CASSLAGMNTEAFF. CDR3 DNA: TGTGCCAGCAGTTTAGCAGGTATGAACACTGAAGCTTTCTTT.

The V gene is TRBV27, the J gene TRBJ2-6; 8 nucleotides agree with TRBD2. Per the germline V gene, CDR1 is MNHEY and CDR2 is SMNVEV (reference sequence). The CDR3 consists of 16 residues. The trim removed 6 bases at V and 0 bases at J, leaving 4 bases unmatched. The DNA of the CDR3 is TGTGCCAGCAGCTACCGGGGGGGCTCTGGGGCCAACGTCCTGACTTTC. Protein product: CASSYRGGSGANVLTF.

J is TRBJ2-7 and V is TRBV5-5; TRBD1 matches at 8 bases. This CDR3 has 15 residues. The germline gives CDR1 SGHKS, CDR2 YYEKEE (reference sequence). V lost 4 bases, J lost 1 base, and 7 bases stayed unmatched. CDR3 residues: CASSTRDRRSYEQYF. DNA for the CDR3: TGTGCCAGCAGCACCCGGGACAGGAGATCCTACGAGCAGTACTTC.

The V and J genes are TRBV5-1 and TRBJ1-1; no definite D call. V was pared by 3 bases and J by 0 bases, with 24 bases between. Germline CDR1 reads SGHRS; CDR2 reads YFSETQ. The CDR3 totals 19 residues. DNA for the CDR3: TGCGCCAGCAGCTCCGGGGATAGTTCCTACCTAGGGATGAACACTGAAGCTTTCTTT. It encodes CASSSGDSSYLGMNTEAFF.

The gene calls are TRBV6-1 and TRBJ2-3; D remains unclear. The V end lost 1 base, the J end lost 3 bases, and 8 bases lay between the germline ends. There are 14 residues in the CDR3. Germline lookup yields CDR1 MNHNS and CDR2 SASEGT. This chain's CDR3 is CASSEDLITDTQYF. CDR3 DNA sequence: TGTGCCAGCAGTGAAGATCTTATAACAGATACGCAGTATTTT.

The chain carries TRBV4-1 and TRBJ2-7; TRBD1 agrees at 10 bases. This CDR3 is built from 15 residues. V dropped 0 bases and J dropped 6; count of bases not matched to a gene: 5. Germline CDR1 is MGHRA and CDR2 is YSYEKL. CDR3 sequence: CASSQEQGQGTEQYF. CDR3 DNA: TGCGCCAGCAGCCAAGAGCAGGGACAGGGGACCGAGCAGTACTTC.

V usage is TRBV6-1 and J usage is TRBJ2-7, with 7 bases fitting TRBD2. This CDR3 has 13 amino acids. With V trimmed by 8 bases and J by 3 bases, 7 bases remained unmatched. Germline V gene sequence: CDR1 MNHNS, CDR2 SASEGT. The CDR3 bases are TGTGCCAGCGGGGAGGGTATTAACTACGAGCAGTACTTC. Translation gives CASGEGINYEQYF.